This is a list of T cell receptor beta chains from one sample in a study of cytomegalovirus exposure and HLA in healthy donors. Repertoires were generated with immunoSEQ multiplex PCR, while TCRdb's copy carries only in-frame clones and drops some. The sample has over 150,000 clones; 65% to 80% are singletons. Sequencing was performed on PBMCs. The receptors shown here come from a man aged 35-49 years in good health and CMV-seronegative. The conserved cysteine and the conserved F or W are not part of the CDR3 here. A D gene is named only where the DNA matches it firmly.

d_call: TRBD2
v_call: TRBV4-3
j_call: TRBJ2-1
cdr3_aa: ASSLSGVSYNEQF

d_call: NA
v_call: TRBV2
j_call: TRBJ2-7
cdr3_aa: ASSETYYEQY

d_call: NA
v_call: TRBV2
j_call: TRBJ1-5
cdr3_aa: ASSADSKPQH

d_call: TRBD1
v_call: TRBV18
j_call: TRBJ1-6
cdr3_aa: ASSPVRDSNSPLH

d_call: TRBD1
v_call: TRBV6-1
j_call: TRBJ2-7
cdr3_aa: ASSEASGQGSDEQY

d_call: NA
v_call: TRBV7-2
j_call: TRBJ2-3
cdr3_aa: ASRERSGSTDTQY

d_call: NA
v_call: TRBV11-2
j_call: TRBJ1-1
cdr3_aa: ASSPTNTEAF

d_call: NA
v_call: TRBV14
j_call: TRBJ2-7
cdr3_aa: ASSQGTEYEQY

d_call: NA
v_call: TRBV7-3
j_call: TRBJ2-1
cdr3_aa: ASSQAGLVGGSEQF

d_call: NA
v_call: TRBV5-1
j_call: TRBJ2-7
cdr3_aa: ASSLQGSYEQY

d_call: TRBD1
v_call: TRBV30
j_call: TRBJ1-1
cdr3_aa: AWGGGWDTEAF